One and the same sample provided the 9 T cell receptor beta chains below, sequenced in a study of OX40 agonist ivuxolimab in advanced cancers. Clones were read by immunoSEQ multiplex PCR, and TCRdb kept only the in-frame ones, dropping some. In the table there are some 70,000 clones, roughly 87% of which are singletons. The specimen was CD4+ or CD8+ T cells sorted from blood, collected in a trial of the OX40 agonist ivuxolimab. These receptors were collected from an adult with an advanced solid tumor such as melanoma, head and neck, liver or kidney cancer.

This clone turned up a few times. The genes are TRBV21-1 and TRBJ2-2; the table's D call TRBD2 went unverified against the DNA. TRBV21-1 is an annotated pseudogene. CDR3 size: 16 residues. This CDR3 is CASSKSKEPNTGELFF. The CDR3 DNA is TGTGCCAGCAGCAAGAGTAAAGAACCGAACACCGGGGAGCTGTTTTTT.

The chain couples TRBV29-1 to TRBJ2-3, with TRBD2 matching over 8 bases. This CDR3 has 15 amino acids. The germline V gene has CDR1 SQVTM and CDR2 ANQGSEA. Trimming at V came to 5 bases and at J to 2 bases, leaving 9 bases not matched to a gene. The CDR3 loop reads CSVLVTSGLTDTQYF. CDR3 DNA sequence: TGCAGCGTTCTGGTTACTAGCGGTCTCACAGATACGCAGTATTTT.

The sample holds one count of this clone. The V and J genes are TRBV5-8 and TRBJ2-2, with D unresolved. The CDR3 covers 14 residues. CDR1 is SGHTS, CDR2 YDEGEE, per germline. V gave up 3 bases and J gave up 0 bases, with 6 bases separating them. CDR3 protein: CASSSVPNTGELFF. CDR3 nucleotides: TGTGCCAGCAGCTCGGTTCCGAACACCGGGGAGCTGTTTTTT.

This chain connects TRBV6-1 to TRBJ1-1; 9 positions agree with TRBD1. The germline V gene encodes CDR1 MNHNS and CDR2 SASEGT. The length of the CDR3 is 20 residues. Trimming cost V 2 bases and J 1 base; bases outside gene matches: 17. CDR3 bases: TGTGCCAGCAGTGAATGGGGACCTTACAGGGGGCTCCAACCGAACACTGAAGCTTTCTTT. This sequence encodes CASSEWGPYRGLQPNTEAFF.

This clone came up a few times. The V and J genes are TRBV5-5 and TRBJ2-5; tentative D call: TRBD2 (6 bases). Per germline, CDR1 SGHKS and CDR2 YYEKEE (reference sequence). The CDR3 consists of 14 residues. The V gene lost 1 base and the J gene lost 1 base, with 8 bases spanning the gap. The CDR3 DNA reads TGTGCCAGCAGCTTGCGGGACTTCCAAGAGACCCAGTACTTC. Translation: CASSLRDFQETQYF.

The genes are TRBV2 and TRBJ1-4; possibly TRBD1 for D (5 bases). CDR3 length equals 17 residues. The V gene's germline CDR1 is SNHLY and CDR2 FYNNEI. V lost 6 bases and J lost 4, with 21 bases in between. The CDR3 region is CASRFTGTPPFNEKLFF. The CDR3 DNA reads TGTGCCAGCAGATTTACCGGGACTCCTCCCTTTAATGAAAAACTGTTTTTT.

J is TRBJ2-5 and V is TRBV10-1; tentatively, D is TRBD2 (6 bases). The germline gives CDR1 WNHNN, CDR2 SYGVQD (reference sequence). CDR3 length: 13 residues. The V end was cut by 2 bases, the J end by 5 bases, with 9 bases between. The CDR3, as DNA: TGCGCCAGCAGTGAGAACAGCGGGGAGACCCAGTACTTC. Protein: CASSENSGETQYF.

This rearrangement joins TRBV5-1 to TRBJ2-1, with D tentatively TRBD2 (5 bases). Looked up from germline, CDR1 is SGHRS and CDR2 is YFSETQ. Trimming took off 2 bases at V and 7 bases at J, with 7 bases between the two ends. CDR3 size: 12 residues. The CDR3 DNA is TGCGCCAGCAGCTTTCGGGGAAATGAGCAGTTCTTC. Amino acids: CASSFRGNEQFF.

The J gene is TRBJ2-3, the V gene TRBV5-1, with 10 bases identical to TRBD2. The CDR3 totals 16 residues. From germline, CDR1 is SGHRS and CDR2 YFSETQ. V was clipped by 2 bases and J by 2 bases; unmatched bases: 5. Here the CDR3 reads CASSFPLAGATDTQYF. CDR3 DNA: TGCGCCAGCAGCTTCCCTCTAGCGGGAGCCACAGATACGCAGTATTTT.